These 17 T cell receptor beta chains were sequenced from one sample in a study of PD-1 blockade in classical Hodgkin lymphoma. Brentuximab vedotin exposure varied, and every patient relapsed after autologous stem cell transplantation. TCRdb's table, derived via immunoSEQ multiplex PCR, lists solely in-frame clones and lacks some. The table records over 85,000 clones, 80% to 90% of them present only once. This material consisted of peripheral blood mononuclear cells (PBMCs), taken before the second cycle of nivolumab. The receptor source for this set is a human donor with classical Hodgkin lymphoma.

The J gene is TRBJ1-2, the V gene TRBV5-1; 10 nucleotides match TRBD1. Germline CDR1 and CDR2: SGHRS and YFSETQ. The CDR3 extends over 14 amino acids. V shed 4 bases and J 7 bases; nucleotides not matched to a gene: 7. CDR3 residues: CASSALTGGGGYTF. The CDR3 bases are TGCGCCAGCAGCGCCCTGACAGGGGGCGGTGGCTACACCTTC.

V and J are TRBV5-6 and TRBJ2-2; unclear D gene. The germline CDR1 and CDR2 sequences are SGHDT and YYEEEE. Trimming left V 4 bases short and J 5 bases short, with 12 bases between. The CDR3 runs to 14 residues. CDR3 nucleotides: TGTGCCAGCAGCCTGGCTGGACGAACCGGGGAGCTGTTTTTT. It encodes CASSLAGRTGELFF.

The chain joins TRBV19 to TRBJ2-3; weak D call: TRBD1 (6 bases). CDR1 LNHDA and CDR2 SQIVND come from the germline V gene (reference sequence). CDR3 size: 15 residues. The V gene lost 1 base and the J gene lost 5 bases, with 13 bases spanning the gap. CDR3 sequence (DNA): TGTGCCAGTAGTATAGGGCAGGGGAGTCGAGATACGCAGTATTTT. Protein product: CASSIGQGSRDTQYF.

The chain is built from TRBV28 and TRBJ2-7; 7 bases fit TRBD2. The length of the CDR3 is 15 residues. Germline loops: CDR1 MDHEN, CDR2 SYDVKM. V gave up 2 bases and J gave up 1 base; unmatched junction bases: 5. Here the CDR3 reads CASSLAGDLSYEQYF. Written as DNA, the CDR3 is TGTGCCAGCAGTTTAGCGGGAGACTTATCCTACGAGCAGTACTTC. The whole variable domain, remainder taken from reference TRBV28 and TRBJ2-7, is DVKVTQSSRYLVKRTGEKVFLECVQDMDHENMFWYRQDPGLGLRLIYFSYDVKMKEKGDIPEGYSVSREKKERFSLILESASTNQTSMYLCASSLAGDLSYEQYFGPGTRLTVT.

The chain uses TRBV1 and TRBJ2-7; TRBD2 reflects the table's D call only, with no check against the DNA. TRBV1 is classified as a pseudogene. The CDR3 consists of 12 residues. The CDR3 sequence is CTSSQLAGEQYF. The CDR3 DNA follows: TGCACCAGCAGCCAACTAGCGGGGGAGCAGTACTTC.

The rearrangement links TRBV5-1 to TRBJ2-2, with 7 bases matching TRBD2. Germline loops: CDR1 SGHRS, CDR2 YFSETQ. J lost 7 bases, V lost 1 base, and 7 bases had no gene match. The CDR3 covers 15 residues. The CDR3 protein is CASSLSGRAGGELFF. The CDR3 nucleotides are TGCGCCAGCAGCTTGAGTGGGAGGGCCGGCGGGGAGCTGTTTTTT.

This clone was picked up a small number of times. J is TRBJ1-4 and V is TRBV15; D may be TRBD1 (5 bases). The CDR3 sequence is 15 residues long. The germline CDR1 and CDR2 sequences are LNHNV and YYDKDF (reference sequence). Trimming took 0 bases from V and 6 from J, leaving 11 bases between them. CDR3 bases: TGTGCCACCAGCAGAGATCCGGGGGGTTATGAAAAACTGTTTTTT. Translation: CATSRDPGGYEKLFF.

The V call is TRBV9, the J call TRBJ2-1, with 9 bases identical to TRBD2. V lost 0 bases to trimming and J lost 0 bases; unmatched junction nucleotides: 1. CDR1 is SGDLS, CDR2 YYNGEE, per germline. This CDR3 is built from 16 residues. CDR3 residues: CASSVGREGSYNEQFF. In nucleotides, the CDR3 is TGTGCCAGCAGCGTAGGGCGGGAGGGCTCCTACAATGAGCAGTTCTTC. The full variable domain, completed using reference TRBV9 and TRBJ2-1, is DSGVTQTPKHLITATGQRVTLRCSPRSGDLSVYWYQQSLDQGLQFLIQYYNGEERAKGNILERFSAQQFPDLHSELNLSSLELGDSALYFCASSVGREGSYNEQFFGPGTRLTVL.

This clone was recorded only once. Here the CDR3 reads CASRSGVEGYTF. The CDR3 DNA is TGTGCCAGCAGATCAGGGGTAGAGGGCTACACCTTC. V is TRBV5-4 and J is TRBJ1-2; D may be TRBD1 (6 bases). The CDR3 sequence is 12 residues long. The germline V and J ends were trimmed by 5 bases and 8 bases, with 13 bases remaining between them. The germline V gene encodes CDR1 SGHNT and CDR2 YYREEE (reference sequence).

The rearrangement links TRBV9 to TRBJ2-5; TRBD2 is a possible D gene (5 bases). The V and J ends lost 4 bases and 0 bases respectively, with 10 bases between them. CDR1 and CDR2 from the germline V gene are SGDLS and YYNGEE. The CDR3 is 14 amino acids. Written as DNA, the CDR3 is TGTGCCAGCAGCCCCCGGGGTGACCAAGAGACCCAGTACTTC. This codes for CASSPRGDQETQYF.

This chain uses TRBV7-9 with TRBJ1-1; TRBD1 matches 8 bases. The germline gives CDR1 SEHNR, CDR2 FQNEAQ (reference sequence). With V trimmed by 4 bases and J by 1 base, 5 bases remained unmatched. This CDR3 has 15 amino acids. The CDR3 reads CASSSGQGQNTEAFF. CDR3 coding DNA: TGTGCCAGCAGCTCCGGACAGGGCCAGAACACTGAAGCTTTCTTT.

CDR3 sequence: CASSRDPTSGSLNTGELFF. In nucleotides, the CDR3 is TGCGCCAGCAGCCGCGATCCGACTAGCGGGAGCTTAAACACCGGGGAGCTGTTTTTT. The J gene is TRBJ2-2, the V gene TRBV4-3; TRBD2 agrees at 12 bases. Germline V gene data show CDR1 as LGHNA and CDR2 as YSLEER. This CDR3 has 19 amino acids. The J segment lost 2 bases and the V segment lost 4 bases, leaving 11 bases of the junction unmatched.

This CDR3 reads CASSRGEGTDTQYF. The CDR3 DNA reads as TGTGCCAGCAGTAGGGGGGAGGGCACAGATACGCAGTATTTT. The rearrangement uses TRBV6-5 and TRBJ2-3, with D possibly called TRBD1 or TRBD2 (6 bases each). Looked up from germline, CDR1 is MNHEY and CDR2 is SVGAGI. This CDR3 is built from 14 residues. Between the trimmed V and J ends, which lost 5 bases and 1 base, there was a span of 10 bases.

This chain links TRBV5-1 with TRBJ1-5; perhaps TRBD1 as D (5 bases). This CDR3 spans 14 amino acids. Germline V gene sequence: CDR1 SGHRS, CDR2 YFSETQ. Trimming stripped 2 bases from V and 3 bases from J, with 9 bases between. For the CDR3, the DNA is TGCGCCAGCAGCTTACCGGGGCACAATCAGCCCCAGCATTTT. Translation gives CASSLPGHNQPQHF.

The chain uses TRBV11-1 and TRBJ2-7; D possibly uses TRBD1 or TRBD2 (5 bases each). Germline V gene data show CDR1 as SGHAT and CDR2 as FQDESV (reference sequence). Trimming left V 6 bases short and J 11 bases short, with 26 bases between. The CDR3 contains 15 residues. The CDR3 is CASSVRGAGPPREYF. The CDR3 coding sequence is TGTGCCAGCAGTGTACGGGGAGCAGGGCCGCCCAGGGAGTACTTC. The whole variable domain, filled in from reference TRBV11-1 and TRBJ2-7, reads EAEVAQSPRYKITEKSQAVAFWCDPISGHATLYWYRQILGQGPELLVQFQDESVVDDSQLPKDRFSAERLKGVDSTLKIQPAELGDSAMYLCASSVRGAGPPREYFGPGTRLTVT.

This clone came up a few times. This chain uses TRBV9 with TRBJ2-2, with a weak D call TRBD1 (5 bases). Trimming pared 3 bases from V and 4 bases from J, leaving 16 bases between. Germline V gene sequence: CDR1 SGDLS, CDR2 YYNGEE. This CDR3 has 16 amino acids. CDR3 bases: TGTGCCAGCAGCGCGGCCCCGCAGGGTAGCACCGGGGAGCTGTTTTTT. This codes for CASSAAPQGSTGELFF.

The V gene is TRBV7-2, the J gene TRBJ2-1; 12 nucleotides align to TRBD2. This CDR3 is 16 amino acids long. J lost 4 bases, V lost 4 bases, and 5 bases had no gene match. CDR1 is SGHTA and CDR2 is FQGNSA in the germline V gene. The CDR3 region is CASSSHLAGGYNEQFF. Written as DNA, the CDR3 is TGTGCCAGCAGCTCCCACCTAGCGGGGGGGTACAATGAGCAGTTCTTC.